The rows below give T cell receptor beta chains drawn from one sample of a study of human T cells and chemical hapten exposure. TCRdb itself ran the RACE reads through MiXCR, one entry per CDR3 protein. The table lists about 360,000 distinct CDR3 sequences, under 9% of them singletons. This material consisted of whole blood, taken in connection with sensitization to the hapten diphenylcyclopropenone (DPC). All receptors come from a woman aged 18-29 years with alopecia areata. Some clones in this sample may be carry-over from other donors' samples. Each CDR3 is given without its conserved first and last residue. A D gene is named only where the DNA matches it firmly.

TRBV7-2,TRBJ1-5,NA,ASSLNSAGNSNQPQH
TRBV3-1,TRBJ2-5,NA,ASSQVGAPS
TRBV7-9,TRBJ1-1,NA,ASSSDGGTEAF
TRBV5-6,TRBJ2-1,NA,ASSLASSVGVPGYNEQF
TRBV5-1,TRBJ2-2,TRBD2,ASSLSGGLSTGELF
TRBV12-3/TRBV12-4,TRBJ1-1,NA,ASRPTKRGLSQQNTEAF
TRBV12-3/TRBV12-4,TRBJ2-5,TRBD2,ASSIGLAGGRTGETQY
TRBV19,TRBJ2-7,NA,ASSAYHRYEQY
TRBV21-1,TRBJ2-1,NA,ASSPGSARSYNEQF
TRBV7-9,TRBJ2-3,TRBD2,ASSLDGAGGTQY
TRBV12-3/TRBV12-4,TRBJ2-4,NA,ASSSTLLGSPPPGELAKNIQY
TRBV27,TRBJ1-2,NA,ASSFGANYGYT
TRBV6-6,TRBJ2-5,NA,ASSRGGRQETQY
TRBV4-2,TRBJ2-3,TRBD2,ASSQDLGGGGTDTQY
TRBV29-1,TRBJ1-1,TRBD1,SVEGQTGSKAF
TRBV6-2/TRBV6-3,TRBJ2-7,NA,ASSYTTPREQY
TRBV5-6,TRBJ2-3,NA,ASSLRAAQDTQY
TRBV2,TRBJ1-5,NA,ASTKLFSNQPQH
TRBV7-2,TRBJ2-3,TRBD2,ASRKGTSGITDTQY
TRBV2,TRBJ2-3,NA,ASTVSTLSTDTQY
TRBV12-5,TRBJ1-1,NA,ASGLVQRGLALDTEAF
TRBV9,TRBJ2-3,NA,ASSATAWVSTDTQY
TRBV6-5,TRBJ2-2,NA,ASSPTGDGGATGELF
TRBV27,TRBJ2-3,TRBD1,ASRGQGDTQY
TRBV7-2,TRBJ1-4,TRBD1,ASNLAGGNEKLF
TRBV6-2/TRBV6-3,TRBJ2-1,TRBD1,ASSDRGQNYNEQF
TRBV12-3/TRBV12-4,TRBJ1-3,NA,ASSAGALSGNTIY
TRBV6-1,TRBJ2-5,TRBD2,ASSVLSSGGKETQY
TRBV2,TRBJ2-3,NA,ASIPGEINTDTQY
TRBV27,TRBJ1-6,TRBD1,ASTETGRNNSPLH
TRBV4-3,TRBJ1-2,NA,ASSQDTNFDGYT
TRBV2,TRBJ1-4,NA,ASLGRMNEKLF
TRBV3-1,TRBJ1-2,NA,ASSQELPRAQYGYT
TRBV11-2,TRBJ2-1,TRBD2,ASSSTFGTTNEQF
TRBV21-1,TRBJ1-1,NA,ASTDRLWDTEAF
TRBV7-9,TRBJ1-5,NA,ASSMTVSNQPQH
TRBV6-2/TRBV6-3,TRBJ1-5,TRBD1,ASSPDRGPGNQPQH
TRBV6-1,TRBJ1-5,NA,ASSAESHQPQH
TRBV7-8,TRBJ2-7,TRBD1,ASSSQTGGVYEQY
TRBV6-6,TRBJ2-3,NA,ASSYSPGRAPSTDTQY
TRBV12-3/TRBV12-4,TRBJ2-1,TRBD1,ASSLFQGADNEQF
TRBV9,TRBJ2-3,NA,ASSGRGTSTDTQY
TRBV6-2/TRBV6-3,TRBJ1-1,NA,ASSLSWTNTEAF
TRBV2,TRBJ2-5,NA,ASSGRAVETQY
TRBV6-6,TRBJ1-1,NA,ASSYSGRTEAF
TRBV10-3,TRBJ1-2,NA,AISESRAGHGYT
TRBV3-1,TRBJ1-5,NA,ASSRSNQPQH
TRBV6-5,TRBJ1-1,NA,ASSYGTNRAIGAF
TRBV3-1,TRBJ1-4,TRBD1,ASGGTGGATNEKLF
TRBV19,TRBJ1-1,NA,ASSIVRGTEAF
TRBV2,TRBJ2-6,NA,ASTGPRGANVLT
TRBV12-3/TRBV12-4,TRBJ1-2,NA,ASSLKGYT
TRBV6-5,TRBJ2-3,TRBD2,ASSSGGVPDTQY